These 9 T cell receptor beta chains came from one sample sequenced in a study of response to subunit inactivated influenza vaccine. TCRdb reprocessed the RT-PCR reads via MiXCR and lists one record per CDR3 protein. The sample includes about 500,000 distinct CDR3 sequences, approximately 17% of them seen just once. The specimen comprised CD4+ T cells sorted from PBMCs, sampled 23 months after vaccination. Receptors were obtained from a man in his fifties or sixties who received an inactivated influenza vaccine.

The genes are TRBV20-1 and TRBJ2-3; no clear D. Germline CDR1 DFQATT, CDR2 SNEGSKA (reference sequence). The CDR3 runs to 13 residues. Trimming pared 3 bases from V and 0 bases from J, leaving 7 bases between. This CDR3 reads CSASSQSTDTQYF. CDR3 DNA: TGCAGTGCTAGTTCACAGAGCACAGATACGCAGTATTTT.

This clonotype was counted a few times. V is TRBV27 and J is TRBJ2-3, with D maybe TRBD2 (5 bases). Germline V gives CDR1 MNHEY, CDR2 SMNVEV (reference sequence). V was trimmed by 1 base and J by 2 bases, leaving 10 bases between them. The CDR3 totals 15 residues. CDR3 sequence (DNA): TGTGCCAGCAGTTTATTTACCGGGGTCACAGATACGCAGTATTTT. The encoded protein is CASSLFTGVTDTQYF.

The chain has TRBV10-3 and TRBJ2-7; no firm D call. Deletions cut 2 bases from V and 3 bases from J, with 8 bases between. The CDR3 covers 13 residues. In germline, CDR1 is ENHRY, CDR2 SYGVKD. CDR3 amino acids: CAISEKLGYEQYF. CDR3 nucleotide sequence: TGTGCCATCAGTGAGAAATTAGGCTACGAGCAGTACTTC.

This clonotype was seen a handful of times. This chain connects TRBV2 to TRBJ2-2, with D possibly matching TRBD1 (5 bases). Trimming shortened V by 8 bases and J by 6 bases, and 13 bases separated the two germline ends. This CDR3 has 13 amino acids. CDR1 and CDR2 from the germline V gene are SNHLY and FYNNEI. CDR3 DNA: TGTGCCAGCGCAGAGCAGGGCCCCGGGGAGCTGTTTTTT. Translating gives CASAEQGPGELFF.

The chain uses TRBV7-2 and TRBJ1-6, with TRBD1 as a possible D gene (6 bases). CDR1 and CDR2 from the germline V gene are SGHTA and FQGNSA. CDR3 length equals 14 residues. V dropped 4 bases and J dropped 9 bases, with 13 bases sitting between them. The CDR3 DNA reads as TGTGCCAGCAGCTCAGCAGGGGTGAGTTCACCCCTCCACTTT. Amino acid sequence: CASSSAGVSSPLHF.

V is TRBV9 and J is TRBJ2-7; D possibly corresponds to TRBD1 (6 bases). The CDR3 has 14 amino acids. CDR1 and CDR2 from the germline V gene are SGDLS and YYNGEE. V was trimmed by 3 bases and J by 4 bases, leaving 14 bases between them. The CDR3 protein is CASSATGSAYEQYF. The CDR3, as DNA: TGTGCCAGCAGCGCCACAGGGAGTGCTTACGAGCAGTACTTC.

This clonotype was seen more than once but under ten times. The chain joins TRBV29-1 to TRBJ2-5; 8 nucleotides match TRBD1. The CDR3 loop spans 13 amino acids. The junction had 8 bases not matched to a gene; V was cut back by 6 bases and J by 5 bases. CDR1 SQVTM and CDR2 ANQGSEA come from the germline V gene. Written as DNA, the CDR3 is TGCAGCGTCCTCAGGGGGCTCGGGGAGACCCAGTACTTC. Its protein product is CSVLRGLGETQYF.

The V call is TRBV9, the J call TRBJ2-7; D remains unclear. CDR3 length: 13 residues. V was cut by 2 bases and J by 5 bases, with 11 bases left in between. Germline V CDR1 and CDR2: SGDLS, YYNGEE. CDR3 region: CASSVSPTDEQYF. The CDR3 DNA reads as TGTGCCAGCAGCGTCAGCCCCACAGACGAGCAGTACTTC.

This clonotype was detected a few times. The V and J genes are TRBV5-5 and TRBJ2-1, with D perhaps matching TRBD2 (6 bases). CDR1 SGHKS and CDR2 YYEKEE come from the germline V gene (reference sequence). The V gene lost 0 bases and the J gene lost 6 bases, with 7 bases spanning the gap. The CDR3 is 13 residues long. The CDR3 region is CASSLGLVNEQFF. CDR3 in DNA: TGTGCCAGCAGCTTGGGACTAGTCAATGAGCAGTTCTTC.